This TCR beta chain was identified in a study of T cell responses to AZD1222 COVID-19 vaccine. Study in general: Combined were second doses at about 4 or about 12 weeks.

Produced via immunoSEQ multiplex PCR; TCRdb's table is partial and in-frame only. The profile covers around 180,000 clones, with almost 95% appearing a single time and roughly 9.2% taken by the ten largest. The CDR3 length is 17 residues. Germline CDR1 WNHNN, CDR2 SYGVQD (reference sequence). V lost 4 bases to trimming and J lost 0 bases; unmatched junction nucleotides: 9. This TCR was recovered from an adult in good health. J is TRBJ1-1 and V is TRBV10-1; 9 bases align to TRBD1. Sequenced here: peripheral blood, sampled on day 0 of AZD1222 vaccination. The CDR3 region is CASSGRDRALMNTEAFF. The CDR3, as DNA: TGCGCCAGCAGTGGCCGGGACAGGGCACTTATGAACACTGAAGCTTTCTTT.